This T cell receptor beta chain was identified during a study of T cells in Graves' hyperthyroidism and ophthalmopathy. Overall study: Once the initial diagnosis was made, peripheral blood was obtained before any treatment. Study-level results: The model made its ophthalmopathy prediction, and onset followed a median around six months later. Most thyroid-expanded clonotypes above 0.001 were also found in blood.

This clonotype has at least ten counts. Antigen specificity is unknown. V lost 7 bases and J lost 3, with 10 bases in between. CDR1 is MNHNS and CDR2 is SASEGT in the germline V gene. The CDR3 covers 13 residues. The investigators amplified TCR beta CDR3 regions from RNA transcripts. HTBI primers were employed in a first-round RT-PCR of the TCR CDR3. TCRdb used MiXCR to reprocess the multiplex PCR reads, holding one entry per CDR3 protein. Of hundreds of thousands of distinct CDR3 sequences listed, 14% are singletons. Thyroid ultrasound, orbital computed tomography, clinical symptoms, and serum thyroxine and TRAb underpinned diagnoses.

The chain uses TRBV6-1 and TRBJ1-3; D possibly corresponds to TRBD1 (5 bases). The receptor comes from a woman between 40 and 50 years old with Graves' hyperthyroidism. Sequenced material: blood. CDR3 nucleotides: TGTGCCAGCATCGGGGACGTTGGAAACACCATATATTTT. Translation: CASIGDVGNTIYF.